These 3 T cell receptor beta chains share one sample of origin, sequenced in a study of regulatory T cells in long-lasting Graves disease. Described time point: persistent/refractory GD, antithyroid drugs over 5 years with positive TRAb. PBMC RNA was the source of the TCR library. Sequencing libraries for TCR beta were prepared with iRepertoire HTBI primers and Arm-PCR of CDR3 regions. One entry per CDR3 protein, called by TCRdb with MiXCR from the multiplex PCR reads. The sample consists of 650,000 to 850,000 distinct CDR3 sequences, 25% to 35% of them appearing once. Sample: peripheral blood mononuclear cells (PBMCs), taken when the disease was refractory, from a patient treated with antithyroid drugs. The receptors were gathered from a female donor with Graves disease.

The V call is TRBV12-3 or TRBV12-4, the J call TRBJ1-4, with D perhaps matching TRBD1 (6 bases). The CDR3 totals 16 residues. The germline V and J ends were trimmed by 5 bases and 0 bases, with 13 bases remaining between them. The CDR3 DNA reads as TGTGCCAGCAGTCGAACAGGGAGGGCAACTAATGAAAAACTGTTTTTT. Translating it yields CASSRTGRATNEKLFF.

This clonotype came up a few times. The chain links TRBV6-1 to TRBJ1-4; weak D call: TRBD1 (5 bases). Per the germline V gene, CDR1 is MNHNS and CDR2 is SASEGT. This CDR3 has 14 residues. The V end was cut by 2 bases, the J end by 4 bases, with 8 bases between. CDR3 loop: CASSELGVNEKLFF. The CDR3 bases are TGTGCCAGCAGTGAATTGGGGGTTAATGAAAAACTGTTTTTT.

This clonotype was seen only a few times. This chain links TRBV12-3 or TRBV12-4 with TRBJ2-2; the match to TRBD2 covers 8 bases. The CDR3 spans 16 residues. The V segment lost 6 bases and the J segment 6 bases; nucleotides outside the gene matches: 12. The CDR3, as DNA: TGTGCCAGCAGAGAACAGGGACTAGAGAGGTCCGGGGAGCTGTTTTTT. The encoded protein is CASREQGLERSGELFF.